This T cell receptor beta chain was found in a study of T cell responses to AZD1222 COVID-19 vaccine. Study findings and constraints: The breadth and depth of Spike-specific TCRs increased once two AZD1222 doses had been given. Clonal diversity was possibly underestimated; the donors were predominantly white British and more often female. Repertoire collection took place solely once the T cell response had peaked.

Sequencing was performed with immunoSEQ multiplex PCR; in TCRdb, only in-frame clones are kept and a portion is missing. The sample includes 100,000 to 120,000 clones, over 90% of them seen just once. CDR1 and CDR2 from the germline V gene are MNHEY and SVGAGI. Trimming stripped 8 bases from V and 0 bases from J, with 14 bases between. This CDR3 has 14 amino acids. In regard to this clone: Its target is unknown.

Sample: peripheral blood, taken 28 days after the second AZD1222 dose. This clonotype was sampled from an adult who received the AZD1222 COVID-19 vaccine. The chain joins TRBV6-5 to TRBJ2-7; D gene ambiguous. The CDR3 reads CASRRLLSSYEQYF. Written as DNA, the CDR3 is TGTGCCAGCCGCCGACTCTTGAGCTCCTACGAGCAGTACTTC.